The present TCR beta chain was sequenced within a study of blood T cell repertoires in COVID-19 (dated by TCRdb to between 2020 and 2021). Notes on the research overall: Collaborator samples came from the United States, Italy and Spain and covered acute and convalescent phases of COVID-19. The material from the prospective study consisted of cDNA or gDNA derived from T cells, B-cell-depleted T cells, or PBMCs. Where HLA class I and class II types were available, the types were taken from metadata supplied by the sample provider, not from assay-based typing. A de-identified subject ID, COVID-19 status, age in years and sex were almost always included in the sample metadata. The repertoires were released in a freely available public database intended as a resource for research on the immune response to SARS-CoV-2. The samples were drawn from the first 160 participants of the ongoing ImmuneRACE study and from some 1,300 subjects provided by 6 global collaborators. Deeply sampled blood TCRbeta repertoires from subjects exposed to, actively infected with, or recovered from COVID-19 were included in the dataset.

TCRbeta CDR3 regions were amplified from genomic DNA using the immunoSEQ Assay, a bias-controlled multiplex PCR. On the study's bioinformatics: The number of nucleated cells in each sample was estimated from the amplification of reference gene primers within the assay. To quantify the absolute abundance of each unique TCRbeta CDR3 rearrangement, sequence reads were collapsed and filtered. For each sample, productive Simpson clonality was calculated as the square root of Simpson's diversity index across productive rearrangements. In TCRdb, the immuneACCESS table is reduced to in-frame sequences with V and J assigned. These tables do not hold every clone; where another copy was compared, an unresolved V gene accounts for under half, and the others remain unexplained. The DNA was the basis for D and trimming; V, J and clone size are from that table. This sample holds about 74,000 clones; under 85% were observed only once. The ten largest clones capture roughly 20% of the sample.

Whole blood was collected in K2EDTA tubes by collaborating institutions according to the institutions' own protocols. Collaborator samples were shipped for TCRbeta analysis as frozen whole blood, isolated PBMCs, or DNA extracted from either sample type. In the case of this clone: Its binding antigen is unknown. It has no much larger one-base neighbor in the sample; base qualities were not kept.

V loses 1 base, J loses 5 bases, and the germline ends lie 6 bases apart. According to the germline V gene (reference sequence), CDR1 reads LGHDT and CDR2 reads YNNKEL. Taken from cysteine to phenylalanine, the CDR3 has 13 residues. The sequence is cut down to CDR3 DNA, 39 bases in frame from base 1. Points the paper makes about the study in general: How much clinical and demographic metadata was included differed by source and by participant, and the metadata was provided uncurated.

The source material was peripheral blood. Rearrangement joined TRBV3-1 (or the pseudogene TRBV3-2) to TRBJ2-1; there is no confident call for the D gene. The receptor's source is a man between 65 and 80 years old with acute or convalescent COVID-19. The CDR3 has the sequence CASSQVVDNEQFF. The nucleotides read TGTGCCAGCAGCCAAGTCGTAGACAATGAGCAGTTCTTC.